These 2 T cell receptor beta chains share one sample of origin, sequenced in a study of Tregs in tolerant kidney transplant recipients. The table came from immunoSEQ multiplex PCR; TCRdb's copy has only in-frame clones and leaves some out. The data show tens of thousands of clones, about 91% seen once. The nonmyeloablative bone marrow transplants came from related graft donors, with transient mixed chimerism. The specimen was CD4+ T cells from blood (PBMCs), collected 24 months after the transplant. These receptors came from a human patient who received a combined kidney and bone marrow transplant. The graft donor may account for some of the T cells.

The V call is TRBV19, the J call TRBJ2-1, with D possibly matching TRBD2 (8 bases). CDR3 length equals 18 residues. Germline-derived CDR1 and CDR2 are LNHDA and SQIVND (reference sequence). Trimming pared 5 bases from V and 4 bases from J, leaving 24 bases between. CDR3 protein: CASSGQARLAKLYNEQFF. DNA of the CDR3: TGTGCCAGTAGTGGACAGGCGAGACTAGCGAAACTATACAATGAGCAGTTCTTC.

The CDR3 region has the DNA TGCGCCAGCAGCTTTTGGACAGGCGATGAGCAGTTCTTC. It yields the protein CASSFWTGDEQFF. V gene TRBV5-1 combines with J gene TRBJ2-1; 7 nucleotides align to TRBD1. Germline CDR1 reads SGHRS; CDR2 reads YFSETQ. Germline trimming cut 2 bases from V and 8 bases from J; bases unmatched to any gene: 4. This CDR3 region has 13 residues.